These T cell receptor beta chains were read from a single sample in a study of a mutant IDH1 vaccine in newly diagnosed glioma. Which antigens these TCRs recognize remains unknown. Measured with immunoSEQ multiplex PCR; TCRdb has only the in-frame clones, and not every one. The data show approximately 50,000 clones, with about 86% seen just once and 1.5% to 2% held by the top ten. The source was PBMCs, collected from a glioma patient whose treatment included an IDH1 peptide vaccine. The receptors here all came from a man aged 40-55 years with glioma. The CDR3 runs from the conserved cysteine through the conserved F or W. D genes are given only for firm matches. Size tells how often a clone was seen (once, few, many) or the class of an expanded clone, and some rows leave it out.

j_call	clone_size	v_call	d_call	cdr3_aa	cdr3_nt
TRBJ1-1	NA	TRBV6-1	NA	CASSSTGSTEAFF	TGTGCCAGCAGTTCGACAGGATCCACTGAAGCTTTCTTT
TRBJ2-1	NA	TRBV5-1	NA	CASRQGIGNEQFF	TGCGCCAGCAGACAGGGTATAGGCAATGAGCAGTTCTTC
TRBJ1-2	NA	TRBV6-5	TRBD1	CASRGTGGYYGYTF	TGTGCCAGCAGGGGGACAGGGGGCTACTATGGCTACACCTTC
TRBJ2-7	NA	TRBV5-4	TRBD2	CASSSPGTSGSYEQYF	TGTGCCAGCAGCTCCCCCGGGACTAGCGGCTCCTACGAGCAGTACTTC
TRBJ2-5	NA	TRBV5-1	NA	CASSLPGGRETQYF	TGCGCCAGCAGCTTGCCTGGGGGGCGAGAGACCCAGTACTTC
TRBJ2-2	few	TRBV6-5	NA	CASSYRPWGTGELFF	TGTGCCAGCAGTTACCGACCCTGGGGCACCGGGGAGCTGTTTTTT
TRBJ2-7	NA	TRBV5-1	TRBD1	CASSGGTGTSYEQYF	TGCGCCAGCAGCGGGGGGACAGGGACCTCCTACGAGCAGTACTTC
TRBJ2-7	NA	TRBV29-1	NA	CSVTSRRAAYEQYF	TGCAGCGTTACCAGTCGACGGGCTGCCTACGAGCAGTACTTC
TRBJ2-1	NA	TRBV25-1	NA	CASSEFRGPVGKEQFF	TGTGCCAGCAGTGAATTTCGGGGTCCCGTGGGAAAAGAGCAGTTCTTC
TRBJ1-1	once	TRBV4-2	NA	CASSHPGGGNTEAFF	TGTGCCAGCAGCCATCCCGGGGGGGGGAACACTGAAGCTTTCTTT
TRBJ2-5	NA	TRBV29-1	NA	CSAGGPQETQYF	TGCAGCGCCGGCGGACCTCAAGAGACCCAGTACTTC
TRBJ2-7	NA	TRBV25-1	NA	CASSEFQIAYEQYF	TGTGCCAGCAGTGAATTTCAGATTGCCTACGAGCAGTACTTC
TRBJ1-5	NA	TRBV6-1	NA	CASSWRDPPQHF	TGTGCCAGCAGTTGGCGGGATCCGCCCCAGCATTTT
TRBJ1-5	once	TRBV6-5	NA	CASSYLPMDQSQPQHF	TGTGCCAGCAGTTACCTCCCAATGGATCAAAGTCAGCCCCAGCATTTT
TRBJ2-5	NA	TRBV10-3	TRBD2	CAIRGGEGPETQYF	TGTGCCATCAGAGGCGGGGAGGGCCCAGAGACCCAGTACTTC
TRBJ2-7	NA	TRBV29-1	NA	CSVRAGADEQYF	TGCAGCGTCCGGGCGGGGGCCGACGAGCAGTACTTC
TRBJ2-7	NA	TRBV27	NA	CASSFNSPYEQYF	TGTGCCAGCAGTTTCAACAGTCCCTACGAGCAGTACTTC
TRBJ2-2	NA	TRBV5-1	NA	CASSWTGYTGELFF	TGCGCCAGCAGCTGGACTGGCTATACCGGGGAGCTGTTTTTT
TRBJ2-1	NA	TRBV7-8	TRBD2	CASSPSSGSVWQFF	TGTGCCAGCAGCCCCTCTAGCGGGAGCGTTTGGCAGTTCTTC
TRBJ2-5	NA	TRBV29-1	NA	CSVTGTAGETQYF	TGCAGCGTGACCGGGACGGCGGGCGAGACCCAGTACTTC
TRBJ2-7	NA	TRBV25-1	NA	CASSGGQTYEQYF	TGTGCCAGCAGTGGGGGGCAGACCTACGAGCAGTACTTC
TRBJ2-5	NA	TRBV5-8	TRBD1	CASSWTGGPETQYF	TGTGCCAGCAGCTGGACAGGGGGCCCAGAGACCCAGTACTTC
TRBJ2-3	NA	TRBV6-5	NA	CASSYSGFPSTDTQYF	TGTGCCAGCAGTTACTCAGGTTTCCCTAGCACAGATACGCAGTATTTT
TRBJ2-2	NA	TRBV5-8	NA	CASSSRPANTGELFF	TGTGCCAGCAGCTCTCGACCAGCGAACACCGGGGAGCTGTTTTTT
TRBJ2-1	NA	TRBV27	TRBD2	CASRTSGPYNEQFF	TGTGCCAGCAGGACTAGCGGACCTTACAATGAGCAGTTCTTC
TRBJ1-1	few	TRBV7-9	NA	CASEMNTEAFF	TGTGCCAGCGAGATGAACACTGAAGCTTTCTTT
TRBJ2-5	NA	TRBV28	NA	CASSLGGGGETQYF	TGTGCCAGCAGTTTAGGAGGGGGTGGCGAGACCCAGTACTTC
TRBJ1-2	NA	TRBV4-3	NA	CASSQGLNYGYTF	TGCGCCAGCAGCCAAGGGTTGAACTATGGCTACACCTTC
TRBJ2-5	NA	TRBV6-5	NA	CASSLGALGQETQYF	TGTGCCAGCAGTTTGGGGGCCTTGGGGCAAGAGACCCAGTACTTC
TRBJ2-2	few	TRBV4-2	NA	CASSQLIPGELFF	TGTGCCAGCAGCCAGTTGATCCCCGGGGAGCTGTTTTTT
TRBJ2-5	NA	TRBV12-5	TRBD2	CASGLVLGLGRDAPRAAQYF	TGTGCTAGTGGTTTGGTACTTGGACTCGGGAGGGACGCTCCACGGGCGGCCCAGTACTTC
TRBJ1-2	NA	TRBV4-3	NA	CASSQDPSANYGYTF	TGCGCCAGCAGCCAAGATCCAAGCGCTAACTATGGCTACACCTTC
TRBJ2-7	NA	TRBV4-1	NA	CASSQLSSPYEQYF	TGCGCCAGCAGCCAACTCAGTAGCCCCTACGAGCAGTACTTC
TRBJ2-5	NA	TRBV15	NA	CATSRDRVNQETQYF	TGTGCCACCAGCAGAGACAGGGTCAACCAAGAGACCCAGTACTTC
TRBJ2-5	NA	TRBV29-1	NA	CSVGAALDF	TGCAGCGTTGGCGCCGCCTTGGACTTC
TRBJ1-2	NA	TRBV6-5	NA	CASSYSLGGTGYTF	TGTGCCAGCAGTTATAGTTTGGGGGGCACTGGCTACACCTTC
TRBJ1-4	NA	TRBV2	TRBD1	CASSEPPNWTGYEKLFF	TGTGCCAGCAGTGAACCCCCCAATTGGACAGGTTATGAAAAACTGTTTTTT
TRBJ1-5	NA	TRBV27	NA	CASSSRWGSNQPQHF	TGTGCCAGCAGTTCTCGTTGGGGGAGCAATCAGCCCCAGCATTTT
TRBJ1-5	NA	TRBV5-8	NA	CASSFFIVERSNQPQHF	TGTGCCAGCAGCTTCTTTATAGTGGAAAGGAGCAATCAGCCCCAGCATTTT